The 23 T cell receptor beta chains below all came from one sample that was sequenced in a study of blood T cell repertoires in COVID-19 (dated by TCRdb to between 2020 and 2021). The method was the immunoSEQ multiplex PCR assay. What TCRdb holds here is the immuneACCESS table cut down to in-frame rearrangements. Part of the clones is not present; checked against another copy, under half of the missing clones reflect an unresolved V gene, and the others are unexplained. For this sample there are about 160,000 clones; around 89% appear just once. Less than 8.5% of the sample belongs to the ten largest clones. The sequencing input was PBMCs or T cells enriched from blood (not recorded which). These receptors came from a woman aged 45-59 years who had recovered from COVID-19.

The gene calls are TRBV5-8 and TRBJ2-5; D possibly corresponds to TRBD2 (5 bases). The CDR3 length is 15 residues. Germline V gives CDR1 SGHTS, CDR2 YDEGEE. Trimming left V 1 base short and J 1 base short, with 11 bases between. This CDR3 is CASSLIGLAQETQYF. Written as DNA, the CDR3 is TGTGCCAGCAGCTTGATCGGGCTAGCCCAAGAGACCCAGTACTTC.

CDR3 bases: TGTGCCACCACCTCGACTAGCGGGGGATACGCAGATACGCAGTATTTT. Translated: CATTSTSGGYADTQYF. The chain employs TRBV15 and TRBJ2-3; 12 bases match TRBD2. J lost 4 bases, V lost 7 bases, and 9 bases had no gene match. The length of the CDR3 is 16 residues. Germline CDR1 reads LNHNV; CDR2 reads YYDKDF (reference sequence). Complete variable domain (other parts from reference TRBV15 and TRBJ2-3): DAMVIQNPRYQVTQFGKPVTLSCSQTLNHNVMYWYQQKSSQAPKLLFHYYDKDFNNEADTPDNFQSRRPNTSFCFLDIRSPGLGDTAMYLCATTSTSGGYADTQYFGPGTRLTVL.

The chain combines TRBV7-2 with TRBJ1-6, with 8 bases that match TRBD1. The length of the CDR3 is 15 residues. The junction had 6 bases not matched to a gene; V was cut back by 5 bases and J by 6 bases. The germline V gene encodes CDR1 SGHTA and CDR2 FQGNSA. The CDR3 region has the DNA TGTGCCAGCAGCGCAGGACAGGGACCTAATTCACCCCTCCACTTT. It encodes CASSAGQGPNSPLHF.

V is TRBV27 and J is TRBJ2-7; TRBD1 aligns across 7 bases. The germline V gene has CDR1 MNHEY and CDR2 SMNVEV (reference sequence). The CDR3 has 15 residues. Losses at the gene ends were 5 bases for V and 0 bases for J; bases not matched to a gene: 7. CDR3 in DNA: TGTGCCAGCAGTACAGGGGAGCCCCTCTCCTACGAGCAGTACTTC. It translates to CASSTGEPLSYEQYF.

J is TRBJ2-4 and V is TRBV7-3; 7 bases map to TRBD2. This CDR3 spans 17 amino acids. Germline assignment: CDR1 SGHTA and CDR2 FQGTGA. The V segment lost 1 base and the J segment 3 bases; nucleotides outside the gene matches: 9. CDR3 DNA: TGTGCCAGCAGCTTAAGAGGCGGCGGGGGAAACAAAAACATTCAGTACTTC. It yields the protein CASSLRGGGGNKNIQYF.

This clone was detected once. The J gene is TRBJ2-3, the V gene TRBV7-2; D remains ambiguous. Germline CDR1 is SGHTA and CDR2 is FQGNSA. The CDR3 spans 12 residues. Trimming took 1 base from V and 9 from J, leaving 8 bases between them. The CDR3 sequence is CASSLELPTQYF. For the CDR3, the DNA is TGTGCCAGCAGCTTAGAACTCCCCACGCAGTATTTT.

This clone showed up just once. This chain connects TRBV15 to TRBJ1-2; the match to TRBD1 covers 9 bases. V shed 1 base and J 8 bases; nucleotides not matched to a gene: 11. The germline V gene encodes CDR1 LNHNV and CDR2 YYDKDF (reference sequence). The CDR3 runs 16 residues. CDR3 in amino acids: CATSRVWDRAGEGYTF. The CDR3 coding sequence is TGTGCCACCAGCAGAGTCTGGGACAGGGCAGGAGAGGGCTACACCTTC.

The chain couples TRBV10-2 to TRBJ1-5, with 9 bases aligning to TRBD1. CDR1 is WSHSY and CDR2 is SAAADI in the germline V gene. The CDR3 consists of 16 residues. With V trimmed by 3 bases and J by 8 bases, 11 bases remained unmatched. The CDR3 reads CASSEGRDRVGEPQHF. As DNA, the CDR3 is TGCGCCAGCAGTGAAGGCAGGGACAGGGTAGGTGAGCCCCAGCATTTT.

The genes are TRBV19 and TRBJ2-1; D is unclear. This CDR3 has 13 residues. Germline V gives CDR1 LNHDA, CDR2 SQIVND (reference sequence). V was trimmed by 5 bases and J by 8 bases, leaving 13 bases between them. This chain's CDR3 is CASSQARPDEQFF. The CDR3 bases are TGTGCCAGTAGTCAGGCCAGGCCGGATGAGCAGTTCTTC. Supplemented by reference TRBV19 and TRBJ2-1, the full variable domain reads DGGITQSPKYLFRKEGQNVTLSCEQNLNHDAMYWYRQDPGQGLRLIYYSQIVNDFQKGDIAEGYSVSREKKESFPLTVTSAQKNPTAFYLCASSQARPDEQFFGPGTRLTVL.

This clone was seen a single time. The rearrangement uses TRBV11-3 and TRBJ1-1; D unresolved. The CDR3 is made up of 14 amino acids. Deletions cut 4 bases from V and 0 bases from J, with 9 bases between. The germline V gene encodes CDR1 SGHNT and CDR2 YENEEA. The CDR3 nucleotides are TGTGCCAGCAGCTCACGGAGTATGAACACTGAAGCTTTCTTT. This gives the protein CASSSRSMNTEAFF.

The chain couples TRBV2 to TRBJ1-2, with 7 bases lining up with TRBD1. Per germline, CDR1 SNHLY and CDR2 FYNNEI. V trimming: 7 bases; J trimming: 1 base; junction bases outside the gene matches: 6. This CDR3 contains 14 residues. This CDR3 reads CASTGQVLNYGYTF. In DNA, the CDR3 is TGTGCCAGCACCGGACAGGTGCTTAACTATGGCTACACCTTC.

The DNA for the CDR3 is TGTGCCAGCTCACCAGGACAGTCAAACACTGAAGCTTTCTTT. Its translation: CASSPGQSNTEAFF. The gene calls are TRBV18 and TRBJ1-1; weak D call: TRBD1 (6 bases). Germline lookup yields CDR1 KGHSH and CDR2 LQKENI. The CDR3 runs 14 residues. The ends were cut back, 2 bases at V and 2 bases at J, with 9 bases in the middle.

The chain carries TRBV5-8 and TRBJ2-7; 10 bases align to TRBD2. Germline V gene sequence: CDR1 SGHTS, CDR2 YDEGEE. The V and J ends lost 9 bases and 0 bases, in that order; junction bases with no gene match: 15. The CDR3 length is 17 residues. Here the CDR3 reads CATFTQWTSGNSYEQYF. The CDR3 nucleotides read TGTGCCACTTTCACGCAATGGACTAGCGGTAACTCCTACGAGCAGTACTTC.

The CDR3 nucleotides read TGTGCCAGCAGTGAACAACAGGGTAAAAACATTCAGTACTTC. It specifies CASSEQQGKNIQYF. V is TRBV2 and J is TRBJ2-4, with D possibly matching TRBD1 (6 bases). CDR1 is SNHLY, CDR2 FYNNEI, per germline. This CDR3 region has 14 residues. V was clipped by 2 bases and J by 4 bases, with 9 bases between them.

This chain joins TRBV5-6 and TRBJ2-7; D gene ambiguous. CDR1 is SGHDT and CDR2 is YYEEEE in the germline V gene. The V and J ends lost 0 bases and 5 bases respectively, with 18 bases between them. The CDR3 has 16 amino acids. CDR3 nucleotide sequence: TGTGCCAGCAGCTTGGCCCGCGCCAAAATCCCCCACGAGCAGTACTTC. Amino acids: CASSLARAKIPHEQYF.

V usage is TRBV5-4 and J usage is TRBJ2-3, with unresolved D. The CDR3 contains 13 residues. V was trimmed by 7 bases and J by 2 bases, leaving 11 bases between them. Germline assignment: CDR1 SGHNT and CDR2 YYREEE (reference sequence). CDR3 bases: TGTGCCAGCCAACTTGGTTACACAGATACGCAGTATTTT. Protein sequence: CASQLGYTDTQYF.

The chain recombines TRBV18 with TRBJ1-3, with D hard to call. The CDR3 loop spans 14 amino acids. V was shortened by 3 bases and J by 0 bases, with 6 bases between the two germline ends. Germline V gene data show CDR1 as KGHSH and CDR2 as LQKENI. DNA for the CDR3: TGTGCCAGCTCACCCGGGAGCTCTGGAAACACCATATATTTT. This codes for CASSPGSSGNTIYF.

The rearrangement links TRBV11-1 to TRBJ2-3, with a possible D match to TRBD1 (6 bases). Germline V gives CDR1 SGHAT, CDR2 FQDESV (reference sequence). Trimming cost V 5 bases and J 3 bases, with 18 bases left between them. The CDR3 covers 16 residues. The CDR3 DNA is TGTGCCAGCAGCGTCTTGGTGGGGGCAGGAACAGATACGCAGTATTTT. Translating gives CASSVLVGAGTDTQYF.

V is TRBV19 and J is TRBJ1-2; perhaps TRBD1 as D (6 bases). V was cut by 3 bases and J by 6 bases, with 11 bases left in between. CDR1 is LNHDA, CDR2 SQIVND, per germline (reference sequence). The CDR3 has 13 amino acids. The CDR3 coding sequence is TGTGCCAGTAGTATTTGGCAGGGGAATGGCTACACCTTC. It encodes CASSIWQGNGYTF.

The gene calls are TRBV19 and TRBJ1-3; maybe TRBD1 (5 bases). There are 13 residues in the CDR3. V lost 10 bases and J lost 0, with 10 bases in between. Germline V lookup: CDR1 LNHDA, CDR2 SQIVND (reference sequence). This CDR3 reads CATRQSSGNTIYF. In DNA, the CDR3 is TGTGCCACTAGACAGAGCTCTGGAAACACCATATATTTT.

The chain recombines TRBV6-5 with TRBJ1-1; D unresolved. Germline V lookup: CDR1 MNHEY, CDR2 SVGAGI. CDR3 length: 13 amino acids. Trimming cost V 1 base and J 4 bases, with 7 bases left between them. DNA of the CDR3: TGTGCCAGCAGTTACTTCGAGGGCACTGAAGCTTTCTTT. Translated, it gives CASSYFEGTEAFF.

The chain couples TRBV5-1 to TRBJ1-1; no clear D gene. Trimming pared 0 bases from V and 3 bases from J, leaving 9 bases between. Germline V gene data show CDR1 as SGHRS and CDR2 as YFSETQ. CDR3 length equals 14 residues. The CDR3 bases are TGCGCCAGCAGCTTGGATTTGTCGGACACTGAAGCTTTCTTT. This gives the protein CASSLDLSDTEAFF.

The chain has TRBV7-2 and TRBJ2-7; TRBD1 is a possible D gene (6 bases). Per the germline V gene, CDR1 is SGHTA and CDR2 is FQGNSA. The CDR3 contains 17 residues. V was shortened by 1 base and J by 0 bases, with 16 bases between the two germline ends. CDR3 residues: CASSLVGRGTVSYEQYF. The DNA for the CDR3 is TGTGCCAGCAGCTTAGTTGGTAGGGGGACCGTCTCCTACGAGCAGTACTTC.